This TCR beta chain was captured in a study of response to subunit inactivated influenza vaccine (dated by TCRdb to 2016 to 2018). For the study in its entirety: To follow how T cells responded to a trivalent subunit inactivated influenza vaccine, the researchers relied on deep quantitative profiling of the T cell receptor repertoire. The paper as a whole reports these results and caveats: The authors suggested that each seasonal influenza vaccination may recruit only a limited number of new T cells.

There are many counts of this clonotype. This receptor's antigen is unknown. The sample holds no much larger clone one base away, and base qualities are not on file. The method behind the library was RT-PCR. Sequencing took place on an Illumina HiSeq 2500. Using fastp trimming at Q25 and MiXCR clonotype assembly, TCRdb reanalyzed the public sequencing data and kept in-frame beta chains. CDR3 protein duplicates are merged, each entry listing the most common genes and DNA. This sample holds about 540,000 distinct CDR3 sequences; around 21% were observed only once. The ten top clones hold approximately 3% of the sample. Its CDR3 holds 18 amino acids, cysteine through phenylalanine. The read is trimmed to its CDR3 DNA, 54 bases read in frame from base 1. V ends up 1 base short and J 4 bases short, with an unmatched junction base count of 13. The germline V gene supplies CDR1 SGHAT and CDR2 FQNNGV. The data were also submitted as part of a second study, on T cells expressing NK-cell markers. The second source states: TCR beta cDNA libraries were made by 5'RACE template switching that added a universal primer site and unique molecular identifiers. Three sorted T-cell subsets (CD3+CD56+NKG2C+, CD3+CD56+NKG2C- and CD3+CD56-NKG2C+) from eight donors had their TCR beta-chain repertoires profiled. Of the eight sequenced donors, seven were found to be HCMV-seropositive and one was found to be HCMV-seronegative. In several experiments an anti-gammadeltaTCR antibody was added to restrict sorting to alphabetaTCR-expressing T cells. In over five donors, the dominant CD3+CD56+NKG2C+ clonotypes were found to rank among the top 10 CD8+ clonotypes and to make up roughly 1.0-7.0% of CD8+ T cells. Those dominant clonotypes were again the most abundant among CD3+CD56-NKG2C+ cells in a handful of donors, at roughly 25-60.1%. Whether the expanded NKG2C-expressing T cell clones were specific for HCMV antigens was left unclear. Randomly selected healthy volunteers, three men and five women, were used as the eight sequenced donors. HCMV serostatus was determined by detecting HCMV-specific IgG in serum with a commercial ELISA kit. Peripheral blood mononuclear cells were isolated from blood by Ficoll density gradient centrifugation. Using Miltenyi isolation kits, CD4+ and CD8+ T cells were isolated from PBMC through magnetic immunoseparation. Priming for cDNA synthesis came from the TCR beta constant segment, and two successive PCR amplification steps followed. Sequencing of the libraries produced 2 x 150 bp reads on Illumina HiSeq 2000/2500, MiSeq or NextSeq. MIGEC was used to demultiplex reads and group the reads by UMI, and MiTCR was used to assemble and quantify clonotypes. To exclude erroneous sequences, only TCR cDNA sequences supported by at least two reads were retained. The tcR package was used for downstream repertoire analysis, and clonotypes were matched between fractions using CDR3 nucleotide sequence together with V segment. VDJmatch was used to annotate antigen specificity against VDJdb, with one amino acid substitution in CDR3 permitted.

Material: CD4+ T cells sorted from PBMCs, obtained roughly 12 days after vaccination. The sequence derives from a man aged 50 or older who received an inactivated influenza vaccine. Donor details come from another sample of the same person, matched by shared clones. The chain links TRBV11-2 with TRBJ2-3; 8 bases in the middle match TRBD2. At the DNA level, the sequence is TGTGCCAGCAGCTTAGGGAGGTCGGCTAGCGGGTGGGCAGATACGCAGTATTTT. Its protein reads: CASSLGRSASGWADTQYF.